A selection of T cell receptor beta chains follows, all from one sample in a study of CD8 T cells in Susac syndrome. TCRdb reprocessed the immunoSEQ multiplex PCR reads via MiXCR and lists one record per CDR3 protein. This sample has roughly 330,000 distinct CDR3 sequences, with 92% found just once. The specimen was CD4+ T cells from PBMCs. The receptors were gathered from a human donor with multiple sclerosis. The CDR3 runs from the conserved cysteine through the conserved F or W. A D gene is named only where the DNA matches it firmly. For some rows the clone size is stated as once, few or many, or as a class when expanded; others skip it.

>NA|TRBV3-1|NA|TRBJ1-1
CASSQVRRFNTEAFF
TGTGCCAGCAGCCAAGTACGGCGATTTAACACTGAAGCTTTCTTT
>NA|TRBV13|NA|TRBJ1-6
CASSLERANSPLHF
TGTGCCAGCAGCTTAGAGAGGGCTAATTCACCCCTCCACTTT
>NA|TRBV7-9|NA|TRBJ1-4
CASSPLGSGNEKLFF
TGTGCCAGCAGCCCGTTGGGGTCGGGTAATGAAAAACTGTTTTTT
>NA|TRBV9|TRBD2|TRBJ2-5
CASSVGASGAPQETQYF
TGTGCCAGCAGCGTAGGAGCCAGCGGGGCACCCCAAGAGACCCAGTACTTC
>NA|TRBV10-3|NA|TRBJ1-1
CAISEEGRATEAFF
TGTGCCATCAGTGAAGAGGGGAGGGCCACTGAAGCTTTCTTT
>NA|TRBV30|NA|TRBJ2-3
CAWTLGDTQYF
TGTGCCTGGACCCTGGGTGATACGCAGTATTTT
>NA|TRBV21-1|NA|TRBJ2-5
CASTTGGAPETQYF
TGTGCCAGCACCACAGGGGGCGCCCCAGAGACCCAGTACTTC
>NA|TRBV29-1|TRBD1|TRBJ1-1
CSVRVTGGTEAFF
TGCAGCGTTCGCGTGACAGGGGGCACTGAAGCTTTCTTT
>NA|TRBV6-1|NA|TRBJ1-5
CAASTSRSQPQHF
TGTGCCGCCTCAACTTCACGTAGTCAGCCCCAGCATTTT
>NA|TRBV7-9|TRBD1|TRBJ1-6
CASISTGYNSPLHF
TGTGCCAGCATCTCGACAGGGTATAATTCACCCCTCCACTTT
>NA|TRBV20-1|TRBD1|TRBJ2-7
CSASGQGAREQYF
TGCAGTGCCTCGGGACAGGGGGCTCGCGAGCAGTACTTC
>once|TRBV20-1|NA|TRBJ1-5
CSARDPNRDSNQPQHF
TGCAGTGCTAGAGATCCGAACAGGGATAGCAATCAGCCCCAGCATTTT
>NA|TRBV7-8|TRBD2|TRBJ2-5
CATFPGTTQETQYF
TGTGCCACCTTCCCCGGGACTACACAAGAGACCCAGTACTTC
>NA|TRBV29-1|NA|TRBJ2-3
CSVGTRRQYF
TGCAGCGTTGGCACGCGGCGGCAGTATTTT
>NA|TRBV6-5|NA|TRBJ2-1
CASSYSRAHDEQFF
TGTGCCAGCAGTTATTCCCGGGCCCACGATGAGCAGTTCTTC
>NA|TRBV30|NA|TRBJ2-7
CAWSREEQYF
TGTGCCTGGAGTCGGGAGGAGCAGTACTTC
>NA|TRBV6-5|NA|TRBJ2-2
CASRTGETGELFF
TGTGCCAGCAGGACGGGGGAAACCGGGGAGCTGTTTTTT
>NA|TRBV27|NA|TRBJ1-2
CASSSREGYYGYTF
TGTGCCAGCAGTTCCAGGGAGGGGTACTATGGCTACACCTTC
>NA|TRBV2|TRBD1|TRBJ1-4
CASSPQGAEEKLFF
TGTGCCAGCAGCCCACAGGGGGCAGAGGAAAAACTGTTTTTT
>NA|TRBV6-1|TRBD1|TRBJ2-7
CASSLNRGSYEQYF
TGTGCCAGCAGCTTGAACAGGGGCTCCTACGAGCAGTACTTC
>NA|TRBV12-3/TRBV12-4|TRBD1|TRBJ2-6
CASSPTGRLSGANVLTF
TGTGCCAGCAGCCCGACAGGGCGCCTCTCTGGGGCCAACGTCCTGACTTTC
>NA|TRBV20-1|TRBD1|TRBJ2-7
CSARDHRGRNEQYF
TGCAGTGCTAGGGATCACAGGGGCAGGAACGAGCAGTACTTC
>NA|TRBV24-1|TRBD1|TRBJ2-5
CATSDGTGESQETQYF
TGTGCCACCAGTGATGGGACAGGGGAGAGCCAAGAGACCCAGTACTTC
>NA|TRBV10-2|NA|TRBJ1-3
CASMSADSSGNTIYF
TGCGCCAGCATGTCAGCGGACAGCTCTGGAAACACCATATATTTT
>NA|TRBV24-1|NA|TRBJ2-1
CATSGNNEQFF
TGTGCCACCAGTGGCAACAATGAGCAGTTCTTC
>NA|TRBV13|NA|TRBJ1-1
CASSLPNLEAFF
TGTGCCAGCAGCTTACCCAACTTGGAAGCTTTCTTT
>NA|TRBV10-3|NA|TRBJ1-3
CAISGYSGEGNTIYF
TGTGCCATCAGTGGATACTCAGGAGAAGGAAACACCATATATTTT
>NA|TRBV6-6|NA|TRBJ1-1
CASSYPWGLGTEAFF
TGTGCCAGCAGTTACCCCTGGGGCCTGGGCACTGAAGCTTTCTTT
>NA|TRBV20-1|NA|TRBJ1-1
CSASSHLELNTEAFF
TGCAGTGCTTCCTCCCATCTTGAGTTGAACACTGAAGCTTTCTTT
>NA|TRBV10-3|NA|TRBJ1-2
CAISAPGQAPYGYTF
TGTGCCATCAGTGCTCCTGGGCAAGCACCATATGGCTACACCTTC
>NA|TRBV5-1|TRBD1|TRBJ1-2
CASSTSPTGVGGYTF
TGCGCCAGCAGCACATCGCCGACAGGGGTTGGTGGCTACACCTTC
>NA|TRBV19|NA|TRBJ1-5
CASNPSNQPQHF
TGTGCCAGTAACCCGAGCAATCAGCCCCAGCATTTT
>NA|TRBV19|NA|TRBJ2-5
CASSISPSASLAQYF
TGTGCCAGTAGTATCTCGCCTAGCGCCTCGCTGGCCCAGTACTTC
>NA|TRBV7-8|NA|TRBJ2-6
CASSYISGLPISGANVLTF
TGTGCCAGCAGCTACATCTCGGGACTCCCTATCTCTGGGGCCAACGTCCTGACTTTC
>NA|TRBV13|NA|TRBJ1-1
CASSSGARRAFF
TGTGCCAGCAGCTCAGGGGCGCGGCGAGCTTTCTTT
>NA|TRBV30|TRBD2|TRBJ2-2
CAWGPGLGFNTGELFF
TGTGCCTGGGGACCGGGACTAGGTTTCAACACCGGGGAGCTGTTTTTT
>few|TRBV20-1|NA|TRBJ2-7
CSASPGTYEQYF
TGCAGTGCTAGTCCAGGGACCTACGAGCAGTACTTC
>NA|TRBV15|NA|TRBJ1-2
CATSRRTKIQHYGYTF
TGTGCCACCAGCAGAAGAACCAAGATTCAGCACTATGGCTACACCTTC
>NA|TRBV3-1|NA|TRBJ2-2
CASSQSRAVTGELFF
TGTGCCAGCAGCCAGAGCAGGGCGGTCACCGGGGAGCTGTTTTTT
>NA|TRBV30|NA|TRBJ2-1
CAWRVYRAGYYNEQFF
TGTGCCTGGCGGGTTTACCGGGCCGGCTACTACAATGAGCAGTTCTTC
>NA|TRBV14|NA|TRBJ1-1
CASSQGLTTEAFF
TGTGCCAGCAGCCAGGGTTTGACCACTGAAGCTTTCTTT
>NA|TRBV5-1|TRBD1|TRBJ1-2
CASSNRDRGAYGYTF
TGCGCCAGCAGCAACCGGGACAGGGGGGCCTATGGCTACACCTTC
>NA|TRBV25-1|NA|TRBJ2-7
CASSASFSYEQYF
TGTGCCAGCAGTGCCAGTTTTTCCTACGAGCAGTACTTC
>NA|TRBV19|NA|TRBJ1-4
CASSITRYNEKLFF
TGTGCCAGTAGTATCACCAGGTATAATGAAAAACTGTTTTTT
>NA|TRBV29-1|NA|TRBJ2-5
CSVDYFKGTQYF
TGCAGCGTTGATTACTTTAAGGGGACCCAGTACTTC
>once|TRBV6-2/TRBV6-3|TRBD2|TRBJ2-1
CASERLAGGPDEQFF
TGTGCCAGCGAAAGACTAGCGGGAGGGCCTGATGAGCAGTTCTTC
>NA|TRBV19|NA|TRBJ1-2
CASTSPGVGAGDNGYTF
TGTGCCAGTACGTCCCCCGGCGTTGGGGCAGGGGATAATGGCTACACCTTC
>NA|TRBV2|NA|TRBJ1-2
CASSRSPDTGLHGYTF
TGTGCCAGCAGTCGCTCACCAGACACAGGGCTACACGGCTACACCTTC
>NA|TRBV20-1|TRBD1|TRBJ1-1
CSARKRGTATEAFF
TGCAGTGCTAGAAAGAGGGGGACAGCCACTGAAGCTTTCTTT
>NA|TRBV19|NA|TRBJ1-3
CASSTDRISGNTIYF
TGTGCCAGTAGTACCGACAGAATCTCTGGAAACACCATATATTTT